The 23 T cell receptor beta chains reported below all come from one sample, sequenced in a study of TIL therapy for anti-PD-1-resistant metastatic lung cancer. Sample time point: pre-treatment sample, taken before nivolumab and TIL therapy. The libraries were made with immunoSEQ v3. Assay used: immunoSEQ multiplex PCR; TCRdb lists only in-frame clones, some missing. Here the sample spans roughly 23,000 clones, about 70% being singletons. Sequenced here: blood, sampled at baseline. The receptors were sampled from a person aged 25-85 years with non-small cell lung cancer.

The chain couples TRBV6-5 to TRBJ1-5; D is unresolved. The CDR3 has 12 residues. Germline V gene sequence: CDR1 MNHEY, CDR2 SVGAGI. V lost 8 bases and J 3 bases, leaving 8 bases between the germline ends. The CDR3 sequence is CASGRDNQPQHF. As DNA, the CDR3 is TGTGCCAGCGGACGGGACAATCAGCCCCAGCATTTT.

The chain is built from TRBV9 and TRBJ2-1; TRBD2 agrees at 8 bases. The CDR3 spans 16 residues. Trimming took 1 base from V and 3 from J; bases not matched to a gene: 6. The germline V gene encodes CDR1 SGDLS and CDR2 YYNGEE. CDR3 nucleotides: TGTGCCAGCAGCGTAAGCGGGAGTATGGGCTACAATGAGCAGTTCTTC. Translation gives CASSVSGSMGYNEQFF.

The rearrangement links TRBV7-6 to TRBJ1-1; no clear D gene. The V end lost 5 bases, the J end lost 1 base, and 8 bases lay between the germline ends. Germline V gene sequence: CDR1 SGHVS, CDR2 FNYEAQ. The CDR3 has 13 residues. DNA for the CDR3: TGTGCCAGCAGCCTTACACAGAACACTGAAGCTTTCTTT. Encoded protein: CASSLTQNTEAFF.

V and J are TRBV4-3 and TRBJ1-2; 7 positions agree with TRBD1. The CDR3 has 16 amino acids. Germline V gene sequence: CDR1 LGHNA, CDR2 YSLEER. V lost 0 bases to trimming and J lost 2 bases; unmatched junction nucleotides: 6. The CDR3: CASSQDRNRGNYGYTF. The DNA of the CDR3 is TGCGCCAGCAGCCAAGATCGGAACAGGGGAAACTATGGCTACACCTTC.

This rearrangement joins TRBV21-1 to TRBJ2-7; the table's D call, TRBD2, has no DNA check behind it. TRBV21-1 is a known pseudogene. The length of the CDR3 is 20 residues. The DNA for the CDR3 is TGTGCCAGCAGCAAAGCGGTCGGGCAGAAACTAGCGGGGAAATCCTACGAGCAGTACGTC. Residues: CASSKAVGQKLAGKSYEQYV.

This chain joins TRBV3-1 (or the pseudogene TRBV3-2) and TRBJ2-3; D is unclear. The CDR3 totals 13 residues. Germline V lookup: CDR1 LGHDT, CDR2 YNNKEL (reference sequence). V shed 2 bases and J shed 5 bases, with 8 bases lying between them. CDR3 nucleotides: TGTGCCAGCAGCCAAAATCTCGGAGATACGCAGTATTTT. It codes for CASSQNLGDTQYF.

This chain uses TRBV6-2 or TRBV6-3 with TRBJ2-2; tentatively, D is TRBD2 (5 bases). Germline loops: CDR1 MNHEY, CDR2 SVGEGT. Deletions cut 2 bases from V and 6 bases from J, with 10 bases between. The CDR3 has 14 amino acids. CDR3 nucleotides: TGTGCCAGCAGTTACGCCCCTAGCTCCGGGGAGCTGTTTTTT. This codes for CASSYAPSSGELFF.

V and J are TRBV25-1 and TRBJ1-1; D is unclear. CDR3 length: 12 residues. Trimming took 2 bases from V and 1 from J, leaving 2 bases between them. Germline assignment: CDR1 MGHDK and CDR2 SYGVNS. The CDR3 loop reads CASSEQNTEAFF. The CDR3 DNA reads TGTGCCAGCAGTGAACAGAACACTGAAGCTTTCTTT.

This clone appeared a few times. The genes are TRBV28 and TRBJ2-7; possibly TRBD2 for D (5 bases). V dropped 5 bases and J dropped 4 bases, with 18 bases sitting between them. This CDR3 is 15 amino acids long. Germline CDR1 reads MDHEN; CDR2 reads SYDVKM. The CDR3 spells CASSSQSAGNYEQYV. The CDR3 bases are TGTGCCAGCAGTAGCCAATCCGCCGGGAATTACGAGCAGTACGTC.

In nucleotides, the CDR3 is TGTGCCAGCTCACCGACTTCCGATGAGCAGTTCTTC. It specifies CASSPTSDEQFF. V usage is TRBV18 and J usage is TRBJ2-1, with D hard to call. V was trimmed by 3 bases and J by 8 bases, leaving 8 bases between them. This CDR3 region has 12 residues. Germline CDR1 KGHSH, CDR2 LQKENI.

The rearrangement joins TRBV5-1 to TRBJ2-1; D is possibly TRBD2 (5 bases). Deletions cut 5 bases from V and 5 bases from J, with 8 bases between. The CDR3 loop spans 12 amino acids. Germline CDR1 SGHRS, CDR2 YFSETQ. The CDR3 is CASRWTDNEQFF. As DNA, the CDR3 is TGCGCCAGCAGGTGGACTGACAATGAGCAGTTCTTC.

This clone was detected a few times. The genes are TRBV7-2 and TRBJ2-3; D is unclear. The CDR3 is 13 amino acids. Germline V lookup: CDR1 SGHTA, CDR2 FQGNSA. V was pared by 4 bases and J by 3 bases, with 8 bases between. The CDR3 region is CASSSLGTDTQYF. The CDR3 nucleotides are TGTGCCAGCAGCTCTCTGGGTACAGATACGCAGTATTTT.

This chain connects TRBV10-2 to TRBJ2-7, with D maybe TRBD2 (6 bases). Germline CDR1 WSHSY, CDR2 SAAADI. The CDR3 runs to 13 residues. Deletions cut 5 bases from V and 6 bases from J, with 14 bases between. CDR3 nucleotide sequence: TGCGCCAGCAGTTCGGGGGTATTCCGCGAGCAGTACGTC. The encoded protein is CASSSGVFREQYV.

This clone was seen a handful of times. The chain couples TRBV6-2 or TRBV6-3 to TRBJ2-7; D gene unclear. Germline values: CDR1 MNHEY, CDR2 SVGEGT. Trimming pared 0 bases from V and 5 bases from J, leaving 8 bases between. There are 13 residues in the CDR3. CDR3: CASSYSGVDEQYV. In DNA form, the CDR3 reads TGTGCCAGCAGTTACTCTGGAGTGGACGAGCAGTACGTC.

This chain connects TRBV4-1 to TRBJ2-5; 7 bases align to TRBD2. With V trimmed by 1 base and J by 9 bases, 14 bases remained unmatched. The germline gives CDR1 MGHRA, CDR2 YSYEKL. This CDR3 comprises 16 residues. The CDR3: CASSQVGLGGAQAQYF. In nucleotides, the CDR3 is TGCGCCAGCAGCCAAGTTGGACTAGGTGGGGCACAGGCCCAGTACTTC.

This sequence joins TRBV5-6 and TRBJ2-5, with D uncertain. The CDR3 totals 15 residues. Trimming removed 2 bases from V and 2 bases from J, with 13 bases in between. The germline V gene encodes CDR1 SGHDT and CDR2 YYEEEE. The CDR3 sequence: CASSFPHSSQETQYF. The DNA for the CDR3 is TGTGCCAGCAGCTTTCCCCACAGTTCACAAGAGACCCAGTACTTC.

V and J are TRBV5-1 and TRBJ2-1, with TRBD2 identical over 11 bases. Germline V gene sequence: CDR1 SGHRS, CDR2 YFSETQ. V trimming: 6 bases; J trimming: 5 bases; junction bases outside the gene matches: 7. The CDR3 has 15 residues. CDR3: CASNPLAGGNNEQFF. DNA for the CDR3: TGCGCCAGCAACCCCCTAGCGGGAGGTAACAATGAGCAGTTCTTC.

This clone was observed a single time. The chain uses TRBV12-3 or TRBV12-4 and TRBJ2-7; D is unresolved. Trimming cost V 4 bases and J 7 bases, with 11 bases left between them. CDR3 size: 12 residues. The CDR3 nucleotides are TGTGCCAGCAGTTGGACGGGTGGGGAGCAGTACTTC. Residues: CASSWTGGEQYF.

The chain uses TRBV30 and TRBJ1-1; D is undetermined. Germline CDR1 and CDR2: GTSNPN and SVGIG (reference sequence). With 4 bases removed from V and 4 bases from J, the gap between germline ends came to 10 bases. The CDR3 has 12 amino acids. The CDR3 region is CAWKYDLTEAFF. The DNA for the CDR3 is TGTGCCTGGAAGTATGACCTCACTGAAGCTTTCTTT.

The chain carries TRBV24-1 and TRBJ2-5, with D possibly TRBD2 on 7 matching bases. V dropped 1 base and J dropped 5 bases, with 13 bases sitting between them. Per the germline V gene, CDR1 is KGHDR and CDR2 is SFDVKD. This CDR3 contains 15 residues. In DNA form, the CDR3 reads TGTGCCACCAGTGATTTTGGGGGGGGCCGGGAGACCCAGTACTTC. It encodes CATSDFGGGRETQYF.

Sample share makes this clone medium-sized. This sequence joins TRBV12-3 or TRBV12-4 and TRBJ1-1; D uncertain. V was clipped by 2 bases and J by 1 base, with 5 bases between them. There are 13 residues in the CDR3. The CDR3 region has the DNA TGTGCCAGCAGTTTACAAGAGAACACTGAAGCTTTCTTT. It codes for CASSLQENTEAFF.

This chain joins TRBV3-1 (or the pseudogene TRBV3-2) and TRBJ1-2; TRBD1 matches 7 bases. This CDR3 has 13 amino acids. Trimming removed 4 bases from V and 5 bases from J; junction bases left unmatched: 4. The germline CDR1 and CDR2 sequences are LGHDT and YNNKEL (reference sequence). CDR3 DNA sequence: TGTGCCAGCAGCCGGGACAGCGGATATGGCTACACCTTC. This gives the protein CASSRDSGYGYTF.

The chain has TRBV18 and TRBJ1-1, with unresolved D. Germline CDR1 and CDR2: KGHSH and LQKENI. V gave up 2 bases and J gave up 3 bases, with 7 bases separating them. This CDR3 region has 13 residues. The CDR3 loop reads CASSPIRDTEAFF. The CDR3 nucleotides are TGTGCCAGCTCACCAATAAGGGACACTGAAGCTTTCTTT.